The next 4 T cell receptor beta chains were all read from a single sample in a study of glioma-infiltrating T cells (dated by TCRdb to 2015 to 2016). The sequencer listed for this sample is Illumina MiSeq. The iRepertoire nested amplicon-rescue multiplex PCR (arm-PCR) platform was used to amplify TCR alpha and beta CDR3 regions from RNA. TCRdb applied fastp at Q25 and MiXCR to the public reads, then kept only in-frame beta chains. Rows are combined by CDR3 protein, so each entry shows the most common genes and DNA. This sample comprises approximately 93,000 distinct CDR3 sequences, roughly 37% of them detected only once. The ten top clones hold around two fifths of the sample. Sequenced sample: glioma tissue, nonneoplastic brain tissue, or PBMCs (not recorded which). The origin of the receptors is a human donor with low-grade glioma or glioblastoma, undergoing nonglioma brain surgery, or in good health (not recorded which).

At least ten counts were recorded for this clonotype. The chain links TRBV7-2 to TRBJ1-1; D is possibly TRBD1 (5 bases). The CDR3 runs to 13 residues. The V gene's germline CDR1 is SGHTA and CDR2 FQGNSA. Trimming cost V 5 bases and J 2 bases, with 9 bases left between them. This CDR3 is CASSPRGNTEAFF. In nucleotides, the CDR3 is TGTGCCAGCAGCCCAAGGGGCAACACTGAAGCTTTCTTT.

This chain uses TRBV29-1 with TRBJ1-1, with 7 bases lining up with TRBD1. V lost 7 bases, J lost 3 bases, and 2 bases stayed unmatched. The CDR3 contains 11 residues. From germline, CDR1 is SQVTM and CDR2 ANQGSEA. CDR3 nucleotide sequence: TGCAGCGGTGACAGGGACACTGAAGCTTTCTTT. Protein sequence: CSGDRDTEAFF.

The rearrangement links TRBV6-1 to TRBJ1-6, with D tentatively TRBD1 (5 bases). V was cut by 6 bases and J by 10 bases, with 13 bases left in between. CDR1 and CDR2 from the germline V gene are MNHNS and SASEGT. This CDR3 is built from 13 residues. Written as DNA, the CDR3 is TGTGCCAGCAGGGCAGGGCAGGGCTCACCCCTCCACTTT. Translation gives CASRAGQGSPLHF.

The chain carries TRBV27 and TRBJ2-7; 13 bases align to TRBD2. Germline loops: CDR1 MNHEY, CDR2 SMNVEV (reference sequence). The CDR3 has 15 residues. The trim removed 4 bases at V and 1 base at J, leaving 1 base unmatched. CDR3 residues: CASSSGLAGSYEQYF. Written as DNA, the CDR3 is TGTGCCAGCAGTTCGGGACTAGCGGGGTCCTACGAGCAGTACTTC.